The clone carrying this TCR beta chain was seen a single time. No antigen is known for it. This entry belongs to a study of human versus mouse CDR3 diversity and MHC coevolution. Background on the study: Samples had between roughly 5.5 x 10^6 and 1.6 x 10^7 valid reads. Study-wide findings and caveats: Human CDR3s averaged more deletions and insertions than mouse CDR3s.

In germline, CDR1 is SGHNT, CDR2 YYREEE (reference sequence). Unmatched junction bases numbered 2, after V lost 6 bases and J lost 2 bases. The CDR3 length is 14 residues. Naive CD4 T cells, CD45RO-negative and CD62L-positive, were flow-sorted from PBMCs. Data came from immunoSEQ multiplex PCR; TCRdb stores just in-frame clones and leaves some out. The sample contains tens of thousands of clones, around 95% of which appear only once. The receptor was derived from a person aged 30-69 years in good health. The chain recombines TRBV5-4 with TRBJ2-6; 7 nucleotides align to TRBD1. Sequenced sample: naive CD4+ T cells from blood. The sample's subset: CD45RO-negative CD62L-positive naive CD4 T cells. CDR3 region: CASNTGAGANVLTF. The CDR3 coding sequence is TGTGCCAGCAACACAGGGGCTGGGGCCAACGTCCTGACTTTC.